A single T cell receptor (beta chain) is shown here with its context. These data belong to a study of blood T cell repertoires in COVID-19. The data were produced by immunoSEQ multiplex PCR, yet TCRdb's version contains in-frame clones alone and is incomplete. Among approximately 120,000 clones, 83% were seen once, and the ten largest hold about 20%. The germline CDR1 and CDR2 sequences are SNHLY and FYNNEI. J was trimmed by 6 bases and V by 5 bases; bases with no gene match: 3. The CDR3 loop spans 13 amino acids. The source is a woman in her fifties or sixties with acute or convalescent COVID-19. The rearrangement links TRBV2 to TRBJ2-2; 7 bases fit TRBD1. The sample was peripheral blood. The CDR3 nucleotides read TGTGCCAGCAGTAGACAGGGCCCCGGGGAGCTGTTTTTT. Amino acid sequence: CASSRQGPGELFF.